These T cell receptor beta chains were read from a single sample in a study of cytomegalovirus exposure and HLA in healthy donors. The repertoire was sequenced with immunoSEQ multiplex PCR; TCRdb's copy has only in-frame clones and lacks some. The data contain approximately 170,000 clones, around 80% of them singletons. The sequencing input was PBMCs. The receptors shown here come from a male donor in good health and CMV-seronegative. Each CDR3 is given without its conserved first and last residue. The D gene is left open where the match is weak.

V gene	D gene	J gene	CDR3 protein
TRBV18	TRBD1	TRBJ2-3	ASSRDRTYTDTQY
TRBV7-2	NA	TRBJ1-1	ASSSLLTDTEAF
TRBV7-8	NA	TRBJ1-5	ASSPIAGAQPQH
TRBV7-6	TRBD2	TRBJ2-7	ASSLSGRGEQY
TRBV5-1	TRBD1	TRBJ1-1	ASSPRTGVTEAF
TRBV9	TRBD2	TRBJ2-1	ASSVGTSTYNEQF
TRBV6-5	TRBD2	TRBJ2-7	ASSYSGRGGLDEQY
TRBV18	TRBD2	TRBJ2-3	ASSPGLAGGDTQY
TRBV11-3	NA	TRBJ2-7	ASSAGPTYEQY
TRBV5-1	NA	TRBJ1-4	ASSRLGVNTGEKLF
TRBV14	NA	TRBJ2-7	ASSQFSYEQY
TRBV5-6	NA	TRBJ1-3	ASSQGNSGNTIY
TRBV28	TRBD1	TRBJ2-4	ASSFPTGQIAKNIQY
TRBV5-6	NA	TRBJ2-6	ASVRLSRQSSGANVLT
TRBV19	NA	TRBJ1-4	ASSRGVREKLF
TRBV7-2	NA	TRBJ2-3	ASSLVGGALLHTQY
TRBV6-1	TRBD1	TRBJ2-3	ASGTGGQGTDTQY
TRBV6-1	TRBD2	TRBJ2-7	ASITSGGTAYEQY
TRBV11-2	TRBD1	TRBJ1-1	ASSKQGDTEAF
TRBV29-1	NA	TRBJ1-2	SVGQFGYGYT
TRBV2	NA	TRBJ1-3	ASSGDRRGNTIY
TRBV4-1	NA	TRBJ2-1	ASSQVRGYHEQF
TRBV5-1	TRBD2	TRBJ2-3	ASSLAGVAGGSTDTQY
TRBV5-5	TRBD1	TRBJ2-7	ASSRTGRYYEQY
TRBV7-8	TRBD1	TRBJ2-7	ASSKRAGTGILLRDEQY
TRBV5-6	NA	TRBJ1-4	ASSPSGRGVEKLF
TRBV9	NA	TRBJ1-5	ASSVAGHSNQPQH
TRBV19	NA	TRBJ2-1	ASSINYEQF
TRBV5-1	NA	TRBJ1-3	ASSLEGGGINTIY